Listed below are T cell receptor beta chains from one sample, sequenced in a study of memory CD4+ T cells and cytomegalovirus serostatus. Clones were read by immunoSEQ multiplex PCR, and TCRdb kept only the in-frame ones, dropping some. The table records around 53,000 clones, about 86% of them present only once. Sequencing input: memory CD4+ T cells from blood. The receptors here all came from an adult in good health and CMV-seropositive. CDR3s include the opening cysteine and the closing phenylalanine or tryptophan. The D gene is left open where the match is weak. Size is stated for part of the rows, as once, few or many counts, or as a class when the clone is expanded.

V	size	D	J	CDR3	DNA
TRBV5-1	-	-	TRBJ2-3	CASSPLSSGSTDTQYF	TGCGCCAGCAGCCCACTATCCAGCGGCAGCACAGATACGCAGTATTTT
TRBV7-9	-	-	TRBJ1-1	CASSLRDGRNTEAFF	TGTGCCAGCAGCCTACGTGATGGGAGGAACACTGAAGCTTTCTTT
TRBV5-1	-	-	TRBJ2-7	CASSLRGREDTEQYF	TGCGCCAGCAGCTTAAGGGGGAGGGAGGACACCGAGCAGTACTTC
TRBV10-3	-	-	TRBJ1-1	CAISPQAGEGLTKAFF	TGTGCCATCAGCCCTCAGGCGGGGGAAGGATTGACTAAAGCTTTCTTT
TRBV28	-	TRBD1	TRBJ1-3	CASRGDRGAGPTSGNTIYF	TGTGCCAGCAGGGGTGACAGGGGCGCTGGGCCGACCTCTGGAAACACCATATATTTT
TRBV5-4	-	-	TRBJ2-5	CASSSGETQYF	TGTGCCAGCAGCTCTGGAGAGACCCAGTACTTC
TRBV28	-	TRBD1	TRBJ2-7	CASTLTGADGEQYF	TGTGCCAGCACGCTGACAGGGGCGGACGGCGAGCAGTACTTC
TRBV7-7	-	TRBD2	TRBJ2-5	CASSLTSGQETQYF	TGTGCTAGCAGCTTAACTAGCGGCCAAGAGACCCAGTACTTC
TRBV5-6	-	TRBD1	TRBJ1-2	CASRRTGANYGYTF	TGTGCCAGCAGGAGGACAGGTGCTAACTATGGCTACACCTTC
TRBV15	-	-	TRBJ2-7	CATSRDSGKEQQYF	TGTGCCACCAGCAGAGATAGTGGAAAGGAACAGCAGTACTTC
TRBV5-1	-	-	TRBJ2-1	CASSFGQGRVYEQFF	TGCGCCAGCAGTTTTGGTCAGGGGCGGGTGTATGAGCAGTTCTTC
TRBV5-1	-	-	TRBJ2-2	CASSAGTDTGELFF	TGCGCCAGCAGTGCGGGGACCGACACCGGGGAGCTGTTTTTT
TRBV6-5	-	-	TRBJ1-6	CASRPAGQYNSPLHF	TGTGCCAGCAGGCCAGCGGGACAATATAATTCACCCCTCCACTTT
TRBV4-2	-	-	TRBJ2-7	CASSQDPVYEQYF	TGTGCCAGCAGCCAAGATCCAGTCTACGAGCAGTACTTC
TRBV27	-	TRBD2	TRBJ2-3	CASRIAGWGDTQYF	TGTGCCAGCAGAATAGCGGGATGGGGAGATACGCAGTATTTT
TRBV19	-	-	TRBJ1-1	CASTGTGLNTEAFF	TGTGCCAGTACGGGAACAGGTTTGAACACTGAAGCTTTCTTT
TRBV29-1	-	-	TRBJ2-5	CSASHPRRGLETQYF	TGCAGCGCTAGTCACCCTCGCAGGGGTCTCGAGACCCAGTACTTC
TRBV19	-	-	TRBJ2-3	CATTFTDTQYF	TGTGCCACCACCTTCACAGATACGCAGTATTTT
TRBV6-1	-	-	TRBJ1-5	CASSGTPGIMNNQPQHF	TGTGCCAGCAGTGGTACCCCGGGGATCATGAACAATCAGCCCCAGCATTTT
TRBV15	-	-	TRBJ2-1	CATSRGTGYNEQFF	TGTGCCACCAGCAGAGGAACAGGTTACAATGAGCAGTTCTTC
TRBV5-4	once	-	TRBJ2-1	CASSLGRTYNEQFF	TGTGCCAGCAGCCTGGGACGGACGTACAATGAGCAGTTCTTC
TRBV27	once	TRBD2	TRBJ2-7	CASSSLLAGVYEQYF	TGTGCCAGCAGTTCCTTACTAGCGGGAGTTTACGAGCAGTACTTC
TRBV7-2	-	-	TRBJ1-2	CASSLAPSGYTF	TGTGCCAGCAGCTTAGCGCCCTCCGGCTACACCTTC
TRBV4-1	-	-	TRBJ1-4	CASSQVEGNEKLFF	TGCGCCAGCAGCCAAGTGGAGGGGAATGAAAAACTGTTTTTT
TRBV4-2	-	-	TRBJ2-4	CASSQEKEGLAKNIQYF	TGTGCCAGCAGCCAAGAGAAGGAGGGTCTAGCCAAAAACATTCAGTACTTC
TRBV7-2	-	-	TRBJ2-3	CASRGGAHGTDTQYF	TGTGCCTCCAGGGGGGGGGCCCACGGCACAGATACGCAGTATTTT
TRBV6-5	-	TRBD1	TRBJ1-2	CASNGQGNGYTF	TGTGCCAGCAACGGACAGGGGAATGGCTACACCTTC
TRBV9	-	TRBD1	TRBJ1-2	CASSEGGQGLRGYTF	TGTGCCAGCAGCGAAGGGGGACAGGGCTTACGGGGCTACACCTTC
TRBV28	-	-	TRBJ1-1	CASSLWGHSPEAFF	TGTGCCAGCAGTTTATGGGGACATTCCCCCGAAGCTTTCTTT
TRBV27	-	-	TRBJ1-6	CASSFRPNSPLHF	TGTGCCAGCAGTTTTCGACCAAATTCACCCCTCCACTTT
TRBV18	-	-	TRBJ1-4	CASSPGPRGEKLFF	TGTGCCAGCTCACCCGGACCGAGGGGTGAAAAACTGTTTTTT